This TCR beta chain was profiled in a study of cytomegalovirus exposure and HLA in healthy donors. Study overall: An early release of data contained 80 million to 85 million unique TCRs, which came from HLA-typed donors.

The CDR3 has 15 residues. From germline, CDR1 is MNHEY and CDR2 SVGAGI. With 0 bases removed from V and 1 base from J, the gap between germline ends came to 9 bases. Study-level findings and limits: A later analysis, which compared TCR beta chains of equal frequency, found the HLA-associated ones more clonally expanded. Researchers reported in a later analysis that a missense DCLRE1C variant was tied to TCR beta V- and J-gene trimming. The study recorded 150 to 200 TCR beta chains that were cytomegalovirus-associated.

The PCR contained 60 Vbeta and 13 Jbeta primers. Profiling relied on immunoSEQ multiplex PCR, and the TCRdb table lists in-frame clones only, not all of them. The data show roughly 130,000 clones, with over 70% seen just once and 4% held by the top ten. About this clone itself: The antigen is not known.

This chain joins TRBV6-5 and TRBJ1-2; D unresolved. Sequenced sample: PBMCs. The sequence derives from a woman aged 40-49 years in good health and CMV-seronegative. The CDR3 region is CASSYSERFNYGYTF. The CDR3 coding sequence is TGTGCCAGCAGTTACTCGGAGAGGTTTAACTATGGCTACACCTTC.